The clone carrying this TCR beta chain appeared a single time. The antigen remains undetermined. The data are from a study of identifying expanded T cells in peripheral blood. Study-level findings and limits: Differentially abundant clones: about 1.2 between replicates, about 15 at two to three weeks, under 25 at four. Two-week clone count variance significantly increased as total template count grew.

Healthy donors had no documented immune events, such as infections, while sampled. Sequenced by immunoSEQ multiplex PCR; TCRdb stores in-frame clones only, minus some. There are 110,000 or so clones in the sample; about 88% occur only once, and 6.5% to 9% lies in the top ten. Germline CDR1 reads SGHDN; CDR2 reads FVKESK. This CDR3 is 13 amino acids long. Trimming removed 4 bases at V and 5 bases at J, with 11 bases between. This chain links TRBV14 with TRBJ2-5, with D maybe TRBD1 (6 bases). The source is a person aged 18-70 years in good health. The sequencing input was blood. The chain's CDR3 is CASSRDIGETQYF. The CDR3 DNA follows: TGTGCCAGCAGCCGGGACATCGGGGAGACCCAGTACTTC.